A single sample is the source of the 7 T cell receptor beta chains below, sequenced in a study of T cell responses to AZD1222 COVID-19 vaccine. Some clones are missing from TCRdb's copy, which holds only in-frame ones; the method was immunoSEQ multiplex PCR. The sample includes fewer than 130,000 clones, about 85% of them seen just once. The source material was peripheral blood, sampled 28 days after the second AZD1222 dose. These receptors all come from an adult who received the AZD1222 COVID-19 vaccine.

The chain is built from TRBV18 and TRBJ1-1, with D tentatively TRBD1 (6 bases). Between the trimmed V and J ends, which lost 4 bases and 3 bases, there was a span of 9 bases. The CDR3 length is 13 residues. Germline V lookup: CDR1 KGHSH, CDR2 LQKENI. CDR3 coding DNA: TGTGCCAGCTCACGAGGGGGTGACACTGAAGCTTTCTTT. Translation: CASSRGGDTEAFF.

In this sample, this clone turned up once. This chain uses TRBV29-1 with TRBJ1-1; D is unclear. Germline V lookup: CDR1 SQVTM, CDR2 ANQGSEA. Trimming stripped 4 bases from V and 0 bases from J, with 6 bases between. CDR3 length: 12 amino acids. The CDR3 sequence is CSVVVVNTEAFF. The CDR3 bases are TGCAGCGTTGTAGTTGTGAACACTGAAGCTTTCTTT.

The chain recombines TRBV19 with TRBJ2-4; 11 bases line up with TRBD1. CDR1 and CDR2 from the germline V gene are LNHDA and SQIVND (reference sequence). The CDR3 is made up of 17 amino acids. V lost 1 base and J lost 1; bases outside the gene matches: 3. The CDR3 reads CASSIGDRGRAKNIQYF. The CDR3 DNA is TGTGCCAGTAGTATAGGGGACAGGGGGAGGGCCAAAAACATTCAGTACTTC.

In DNA, the CDR3 is TGTGCCAGCAGTTTATCGGGACGACAGGGAGCTAATTCACCCCTCCACTTT. This codes for CASSLSGRQGANSPLHF. The chain recombines TRBV27 with TRBJ1-6, with 7 bases lining up with TRBD1. This CDR3 comprises 17 residues. V lost 0 bases to trimming and J lost 6 bases; unmatched junction nucleotides: 8. In germline, CDR1 is MNHEY, CDR2 SMNVEV (reference sequence).

The genes are TRBV11-2 and TRBJ2-1; D is possibly TRBD2 (6 bases). The V gene's germline CDR1 is SGHAT and CDR2 FQNNGV. Trimming took off 3 bases at V and 7 bases at J, with 16 bases between the two ends. This CDR3 contains 15 residues. The CDR3 DNA reads as TGTGCCAGCAGCTTGAGACTCCTTCGGGAGAATGAGCAGTTCTTC. Translation gives CASSLRLLRENEQFF.

This chain joins TRBV21-1 and TRBJ1-1. TRBV21-1 counts as a pseudogene. The CDR3 totals 14 residues. CDR3 in DNA: TGTGCCAGTGTCGGGGGCAGTGCGGTCACTGAAGCTTTCTTT. Translation: CASVGGSAVTEAFF.

The DNA of the CDR3 is TGTGCCAGCAGTCCATGGCGCGACAGGGGAGGCCTCTCTGGAAACACCATATATTTT. Translating it yields CASSPWRDRGGLSGNTIYF. The gene calls are TRBV27 and TRBJ1-3; 8 positions agree with TRBD1. CDR1 is MNHEY, CDR2 SMNVEV, per germline (reference sequence). There are 19 residues in the CDR3. The J segment lost 0 bases and the V segment lost 5 bases, leaving 15 bases of the junction unmatched.